Detailed here is one T cell receptor beta chain. This sample is drawn from a study of blood T cell repertoires in COVID-19. Study details: Specimens from acute and convalescent COVID-19 originated in the United States, Italy and Spain. T cells, B-cell-depleted T cells, or PBMCs supplied cDNA or gDNA.

Using immunoSEQ multiplex PCR, the repertoire was profiled, and TCRdb retains in-frame clones only, with some absent. The sample includes about 59,000 clones, approximately 89% seen only once; the top ten take about 7%. The length of the CDR3 is 11 residues. Germline-derived CDR1 and CDR2 are SGHRS and YFSETQ. Trimming took off 3 bases at V and 2 bases at J, with 2 bases between the two ends. The source material was peripheral blood. The chain recombines TRBV5-1 with TRBJ2-5; no clear D. The receptor was isolated from a man aged 55-75 years with active or convalescent COVID-19. For the CDR3, the DNA is TGCGCCAGCAGCTCACAAGAGACCCAGTACTTC. The encoded protein is CASSSQETQYF.